This T cell receptor (beta chain) comes out of a study of CD8 T cells in Susac syndrome. The CDR3 consists of 15 residues. Germline values: CDR1 SGHDT, CDR2 YYEEEE. V was trimmed by 5 bases and J by 0 bases, leaving 12 bases between them. Sequencing of TCR beta was performed on blood CD8+ and CD4+ T cells. The multiple sclerosis controls, all treatment-naive patients, had relapsing-remitting disease that was stable or active. TEMRA cells were FACS-enriched, unlike CD8+ and CD4+ T cells, which were negatively isolated. RNA in amounts of about 0.45 to 1 ug was reverse transcribed with random hexamers. TCRdb processed the immunoSEQ multiplex PCR reads anew with MiXCR; each CDR3 protein has one entry. Here the sample spans over 200,000 distinct CDR3 sequences, 95% being singletons.

This receptor was identified in a human donor with multiple sclerosis. What was sequenced was CD4+ T cells from PBMCs. The rearrangement joins TRBV5-6 to TRBJ2-1; weak D call: TRBD2 (5 bases). CDR3 residues: CASRWTAGSYNEQFF. For the CDR3, the DNA is TGTGCCAGCAGGTGGACGGCGGGCTCCTACAATGAGCAGTTCTTC.